This TCR beta chain derives from a study of blood T cell repertoires in COVID-19. The CDR3 has 14 amino acids. Between the trimmed V and J ends, which lost 4 bases and 5 bases, there was a span of 15 bases. Germline V gene sequence: CDR1 SGHNT, CDR2 YYREEE (reference sequence). Profiled with immunoSEQ multiplex PCR; TCRdb holds only in-frame clones, not every one. The data show some 220,000 clones, 70% to 90% seen once. V usage is TRBV5-4 and J usage is TRBJ2-5, with D possibly being TRBD1 (5 bases). The sequenced sample consisted of peripheral blood. The clonotype was recovered from a human donor in a cohort sampled during active COVID-19. CDR3 nucleotide sequence: TGTGCCAGCAGCCGAAGTCAGGGATACGAGACCCAGTACTTC. Protein sequence: CASSRSQGYETQYF.